The present T cell receptor beta chain was sequenced within a study of T cell changes during pregnancy in multiple sclerosis (dated by TCRdb to about 2019). In the study overall: In women with multiple sclerosis, the researchers looked at how the T cell repertoire shifted as pregnancy progressed.

From the germline V gene (reference sequence), CDR1 is GTSNPN and CDR2 is SVGIG. V and J are truncated by 2 bases and 0 bases respectively, leaving an intervening sequence of 10 bases. Including cysteine and phenylalanine, the CDR3 has 14 amino acids. The entry retains the CDR3 DNA only, 42 bases that are in frame from base 1. Notes on this clone: This clone's antigen is unknown. Base quality data are lacking; no much larger clone is found one base away.

To prepare the library, the immunoSEQ multiplex PCR assay was applied. As stored in TCRdb, this immuneACCESS dataset retains in-frame rearrangements with V and J assigned. A fraction of the clones does not appear; measured against another copy, unresolved V genes explain less than half of the discrepancy, and the remainder lacks a known reason. The sample profile shows about 50,000 clones; more than 85% of them were found once. The ten largest clones add up to 0.35% to 0.4% of the sample. The rearranged chain carries TRBV30 and TRBJ1-2; possibly the D gene is TRBD1, per 6 matching bases. This TCR was recovered from a female donor with multiple sclerosis, enrolled in a pregnancy study. Material: CD4+ T cells from peripheral blood mononuclear cells, obtained after pregnancy. CDR3 reads: CAWSQDSSNYGYTF. Read as DNA, the sequence is TGTGCCTGGAGTCAGGACAGTTCTAACTATGGCTACACCTTC.